One and the same sample provided the 32 T cell receptor beta chains below, sequenced in a study of CD8 T cells in ankylosing spondylitis. Points from the study as a whole: It appeared that ankylosing spondylitis blood was characterized by a TCR beta motif of several highly homologous variants.

Their antigens remain unidentified. TCRdb fed the 5' RACE reads into MiXCR, producing one record per CDR3 protein. The repertoire holds fewer than 550,000 distinct CDR3 sequences, with less than 6% as singletons. The specimen sequenced was blood, either unsorted or a sorted T cell fraction (not recorded which). The receptors were sampled from a male donor with ankylosing spondylitis.

This clonotype showed up many times. The chain combines TRBV10-3 with TRBJ2-2; the D gene could be TRBD1 or TRBD2 (5 bases each). Germline lookup yields CDR1 ENHRY and CDR2 SYGVKD. The CDR3 runs to 14 residues. Trimming took off 3 bases at V and 2 bases at J, with 7 bases between the two ends. For the CDR3, the DNA is TGTGCCATCAGTGAAAGGGACAACACCGGGGAGCTGTTTTTT. This codes for CAISERDNTGELFF.

This clonotype was seen repeatedly, ten times or more. The chain has TRBV6-1 and TRBJ2-3, with D maybe TRBD2 (6 bases). This CDR3 is built from 14 residues. Germline V gene lookup returns CDR1 MNHNS and CDR2 SASEGT. V dropped 7 bases and J dropped 6 bases, with 17 bases sitting between them. The CDR3 coding sequence is TGTGCCAGCATGTGGCGGGAATTGGGTGATACGCAGTATTTT. Amino acids: CASMWRELGDTQYF.

This clonotype has only a few counts. CDR3 in DNA: TGCAGCGTCGCGGGCTTCACGATTGAAGCTTTCTTT. This codes for CSVAGFTIEAFF. The chain is built from TRBV29-1 and TRBJ1-1; D is unclear. Germline V gene data show CDR1 as SQVTM and CDR2 as ANQGSEA. Trimming took off 6 bases at V and 7 bases at J, with 15 bases between the two ends. This CDR3 spans 12 amino acids.

In its sample, this clonotype was seen many times. The chain joins TRBV6-2 or TRBV6-3 to TRBJ2-5; the D is unclear. The germline V gene has CDR1 MNHEY and CDR2 SVGEGT. This CDR3 spans 12 amino acids. V dropped 2 bases and J dropped 5 bases, with 6 bases sitting between them. CDR3 amino acids: CASSYPGETQYF. In nucleotides, the CDR3 is TGTGCCAGCAGTTACCCCGGGGAGACCCAGTACTTC.

This clonotype was counted many times. The gene calls are TRBV12-3 or TRBV12-4 and TRBJ2-5; 11 bases are shared with TRBD1. With 4 bases clipped from V and 5 bases from J, the junction kept 9 bases outside the gene matches. CDR3 length equals 16 residues. In DNA, the CDR3 is TGTGCCAGCAGTTCCCTTGACCGGGACAGGGGGGAGACCCAGTACTTC. Its protein is CASSSLDRDRGETQYF.

This clonotype was recorded many times. The rearrangement links TRBV20-1 to TRBJ2-3, with 8 bases lining up with TRBD2. Germline loops: CDR1 DFQATT, CDR2 SNEGSKA (reference sequence). Trimming took 3 bases from V and 4 from J; bases not matched to a gene: 6. This CDR3 contains 14 residues. The CDR3 DNA reads TGCAGTGCTAGCGTCAGCGGGGGATCAGATACGCAGTATTTT. The encoded protein is CSASVSGGSDTQYF.

A few counts support this clonotype. This rearrangement joins TRBV29-1 to TRBJ2-5, with no clear D. In germline, CDR1 is SQVTM, CDR2 ANQGSEA. The CDR3 is 13 residues long. V dropped 4 bases and J dropped 1 base, with 10 bases sitting between them. The CDR3 region has the DNA TGCAGCGTTGGAATAGGCCGCCAAGAGACCCAGTACTTC. It codes for CSVGIGRQETQYF.

This clonotype was detected ten times or more. This chain links TRBV29-1 with TRBJ2-2; no firm D call. The V and J ends lost 6 bases and 2 bases respectively, with 10 bases between them. CDR1 SQVTM and CDR2 ANQGSEA come from the germline V gene. The length of the CDR3 is 13 residues. CDR3 residues: CSVRTGNTGELFF. CDR3 DNA: TGCAGCGTAAGGACGGGTAACACCGGGGAGCTGTTTTTT.

This clonotype was picked up many times. The chain carries TRBV30 and TRBJ1-4; unclear D gene. This CDR3 has 14 residues. Germline V CDR1 and CDR2: GTSNPN, SVGIG (reference sequence). The germline V and J ends were trimmed by 5 bases and 0 bases, with 10 bases remaining between them. CDR3 region: CAWGSGATNEKLFF. CDR3 bases: TGTGCCTGGGGTTCAGGCGCAACTAATGAAAAACTGTTTTTT.

The rearrangement joins TRBV9 to TRBJ2-2; D unclear. The CDR3 contains 15 residues. Germline loops: CDR1 SGDLS, CDR2 YYNGEE. V was shortened by 0 bases and J by 0 bases, with 6 bases between the two germline ends. Here the CDR3 reads CASSVDPTNTGELFF. The CDR3 DNA follows: TGTGCCAGCAGCGTAGACCCAACGAACACCGGGGAGCTGTTTTTT.

This clonotype has at least ten counts. The CDR3, as DNA: TGCAGTGCTACTGCACTTTCCAGCGGGGCTGGAGATACGCAGTATTTT. As protein: CSATALSSGAGDTQYF. This chain uses TRBV20-1 with TRBJ2-3; TRBD2 aligns across 7 bases. Unmatched junction bases numbered 15, after V lost 4 bases and J lost 5 bases. The V gene's germline CDR1 is DFQATT and CDR2 SNEGSKA (reference sequence). The CDR3 totals 16 residues.

This clonotype came up many times. The V gene is TRBV6-1, the J gene TRBJ2-4, with a tentative D call TRBD2 (7 bases). The germline CDR1 and CDR2 sequences are MNHNS and SASEGT. The ends were cut back, 6 bases at V and 2 bases at J, with 17 bases in the middle. The CDR3 sequence is 16 residues long. DNA for the CDR3: TGTGCCAGCAGCCCCTGGGGGGGCATTTCCAAAAACATTCAGTACTTC. Encoded protein: CASSPWGGISKNIQYF.

This clonotype has ten or more counts. The chain couples TRBV29-1 to TRBJ2-7, with 7 nucleotides matching TRBD1. CDR1 and CDR2 from the germline V gene are SQVTM and ANQGSEA. Trimming cost V 0 bases and J 2 bases; bases outside gene matches: 4. The CDR3 consists of 14 residues. The CDR3 reads CSVEELGQPYEQYF. DNA of the CDR3: TGCAGCGTTGAAGAACTGGGACAGCCCTACGAGCAGTACTTC.

This clonotype has at least ten counts. The chain recombines TRBV6-1 with TRBJ1-2; TRBD1 is a possible D gene (5 bases). The ends were cut back, 4 bases at V and 4 bases at J, with 13 bases in the middle. The CDR3 loop spans 14 amino acids. Germline V gene lookup returns CDR1 MNHNS and CDR2 SASEGT. CDR3 protein: CASSGGQPSYGYTF. In nucleotides, the CDR3 is TGTGCCAGCAGTGGAGGACAACCAAGCTATGGCTACACCTTC.

The sample holds many counts of this clonotype. The V gene is TRBV15, the J gene TRBJ2-4; 9 nucleotides align to TRBD1. The junction had 4 bases not matched to a gene; V was cut back by 4 bases and J by 0 bases. The CDR3 sequence is 16 residues long. CDR1 is LNHNV and CDR2 is YYDKDF in the germline V gene (reference sequence). The CDR3 bases are TGTGCCACCAGCAAGGGACAGGGACTAGCCAAAAACATTCAGTACTTC. Its translation: CATSKGQGLAKNIQYF.

This clonotype was observed many times. The gene calls are TRBV10-3 and TRBJ2-6; maybe TRBD1 (6 bases). V was trimmed by 4 bases and J by 1 base, leaving 8 bases between them. This CDR3 has 15 residues. The germline V gene has CDR1 ENHRY and CDR2 SYGVKD. CDR3 protein: CAISATGSGANVLTF. The CDR3 DNA is TGTGCCATCAGTGCCACAGGGTCTGGGGCCAACGTCCTGACTTTC.

This clonotype was recorded at least ten times. The conserved phenylalanine or tryptophan normally closing the CDR3 is absent here, so this likely arose from a read error. The limits of the CDR3 on the DNA are not certain, so only TCRdb's listed CDR3 is given. This rearrangement joins TRBV20-1 to TRBJ2-1; TRBD1, as called in the table, went unchecked against the DNA. Inclusive of both ends, the CDR3 amounts to 10 amino acids. Germline lookup yields CDR1 DFQATT and CDR2 SNEGSKA (reference sequence). CDR3 sequence: CSPPPGPRFG.

This chain connects TRBV20-1 to TRBJ2-1, with D uncertain. The CDR3 consists of 13 residues. V was pared by 6 bases and J by 2 bases, with 11 bases between. Germline assignment: CDR1 DFQATT and CDR2 SNEGSKA (reference sequence). The CDR3 nucleotides read TGCAGTGCCGTGAGAGAGCCCTACAATGAGCAGTTCTTC. The encoded protein is CSAVREPYNEQFF.

The CDR3 loop is CAITQSRTGNTEAFF. The CDR3 DNA is TGTGCCATCACTCAGTCGCGGACGGGCAACACTGAAGCTTTCTTT. This chain uses TRBV10-3 with TRBJ1-1; D is unclear. The CDR3 totals 15 residues. CDR1 and CDR2 from the germline V gene are ENHRY and SYGVKD. Trimming cost V 7 bases and J 2 bases, with 17 bases left between them.

This clonotype was counted at least ten times. The chain recombines TRBV5-5 with TRBJ2-1; TRBD1 agrees at 10 bases. Germline V lookup: CDR1 SGHKS, CDR2 YYEKEE (reference sequence). V shed 4 bases and J 3 bases; nucleotides not matched to a gene: 7. The length of the CDR3 is 16 residues. The CDR3 coding sequence is TGTGCCAGCAGCAAAGCTCGGACAGGGGGCTACAATGAGCAGTTCTTC. The encoded protein is CASSKARTGGYNEQFF. Together with reference TRBV5-5 and TRBJ2-1, the CDR3 gives the full variable domain: DAGVTQSPTHLIKTRGQQVTLRCSPISGHKSVSWYQQVLGQGPQFIFQYYEKEERGRGNFPDRFSARQFPNYSSELNVNALLLGDSALYLCASSKARTGGYNEQFFGPGTRLTVL.

This clonotype was seen at least ten times. The chain couples TRBV5-5 to TRBJ1-4, with D perhaps matching TRBD1 (5 bases). The CDR3 runs to 15 residues. The V gene lost 4 bases and the J gene lost 3 bases, with 13 bases spanning the gap. The V gene's germline CDR1 is SGHKS and CDR2 YYEKEE (reference sequence). The CDR3 loop reads CASSRTWDPNEKLFF. The CDR3 bases are TGTGCCAGCAGCCGTACATGGGACCCTAATGAAAAACTGTTTTTT.

This clonotype appeared many times. The chain links TRBV7-9 to TRBJ2-7, with 8 bases fitting TRBD1. Germline V gene sequence: CDR1 SEHNR, CDR2 FQNEAQ (reference sequence). The V segment lost 5 bases and the J segment 7 bases; nucleotides outside the gene matches: 7. This CDR3 has 13 residues. Written as DNA, the CDR3 is TGTGCCAGCAGCCCGAAGACAGGGGAAGAGCAGTACTTC. As protein: CASSPKTGEEQYF.

The chain joins TRBV2 to TRBJ1-5; TRBD1 might be the D (6 bases). The germline V gene encodes CDR1 SNHLY and CDR2 FYNNEI. The V and J ends lost 3 bases and 4 bases respectively, with 13 bases between them. There are 15 residues in the CDR3. For the CDR3, the DNA is TGTGCCAGCAGTGAGAGGGGGGCAAGGAATCAGCCCCAGCATTTT. It yields the protein CASSERGARNQPQHF.

V usage is TRBV7-9 and J usage is TRBJ1-1; 9 nucleotides match TRBD1. The V segment lost 2 bases and the J segment 12 bases; nucleotides outside the gene matches: 7. Germline V gene lookup returns CDR1 SEHNR and CDR2 FQNEAQ (reference sequence). The CDR3 has 13 amino acids. CDR3 amino acids: CASSLSGTGSTFF. CDR3 DNA sequence: TGTGCCAGCAGCTTATCCGGGACAGGGAGCACTTTCTTT.

This clonotype was detected ten times or more. This chain links TRBV29-1 with TRBJ2-3; D is possibly TRBD2 (6 bases). Germline lookup yields CDR1 SQVTM and CDR2 ANQGSEA. There are 16 residues in the CDR3. V lost 1 base and J 0 bases, leaving 14 bases between the germline ends. CDR3 in amino acids: CSVEGNQGTSTDTQYF. CDR3 bases: TGCAGCGTTGAAGGAAACCAAGGGACTAGCACAGATACGCAGTATTTT.

Ten or more counts support this clonotype. This chain uses TRBV5-1 with TRBJ1-5, with no clear D. The germline CDR1 and CDR2 sequences are SGHRS and YFSETQ. CDR3 length: 13 residues. V was shortened by 0 bases and J by 5 bases, with 6 bases between the two germline ends. CDR3 sequence (DNA): TGCGCCAGCAGCTTGGTGGGTTATCAGCCCCAGCATTTT. Translation: CASSLVGYQPQHF. Full variable domain (remainder filled in from reference TRBV5-1 and TRBJ1-5): KAGVTQTPRYLIKTRGQQVTLSCSPISGHRSVSWYQQTPGQGLQFLFEYFSETQRNKGNFPGRFSGRQFSNSRSEMNVSTLELGDSALYLCASSLVGYQPQHFGDGTRLSIL.

In its sample, this clonotype was seen many times. The chain carries TRBV7-6 and TRBJ1-1; 8 positions match TRBD1. Germline-derived CDR1 and CDR2 are SGHVS and FNYEAQ. The junction had 6 bases not matched to a gene; V was cut back by 6 bases and J by 0 bases. CDR3 length equals 15 residues. This chain's CDR3 is CASSYGTGLNTEAFF. CDR3 DNA sequence: TGTGCCAGCAGTTACGGGACAGGCTTGAACACTGAAGCTTTCTTT.

This chain uses TRBV20-1 with TRBJ1-5; TRBD1 agrees at 7 bases. CDR1 DFQATT and CDR2 SNEGSKA come from the germline V gene (reference sequence). V trimming: 1 base; J trimming: 6 bases; junction bases outside the gene matches: 12. This CDR3 is built from 16 residues. CDR3 residues: CSARVPDREGSQPQHF. The CDR3, as DNA: TGCAGTGCTAGAGTACCAGACAGGGAGGGTAGTCAGCCCCAGCATTTT.

The gene calls are TRBV4-3 and TRBJ2-3, with no clear D. This CDR3 has 14 residues. Between the trimmed V and J ends, which lost 1 base and 0 bases, there was a span of 5 bases. The germline CDR1 and CDR2 sequences are LGHNA and YSLEER. The CDR3: CASSQVPSTDTQYF. CDR3 coding DNA: TGCGCCAGCAGCCAAGTTCCAAGCACAGATACGCAGTATTTT.

This clonotype was seen ten or more times. The J gene is TRBJ2-3, the V gene TRBV10-3, with 11 bases matching TRBD2. Looked up from germline, CDR1 is ENHRY and CDR2 is SYGVKD. With V trimmed by 10 bases and J by 6 bases, 12 bases remained unmatched. The CDR3 is made up of 15 amino acids. CDR3 in amino acids: CATSPLAGGSDTQYF. CDR3 nucleotides: TGTGCCACCTCTCCTCTAGCGGGAGGATCTGATACGCAGTATTTT.

The chain has TRBV20-1 and TRBJ2-3, with 14 bases fitting TRBD2. Trimming at V came to 5 bases and at J to 6 bases, leaving 7 bases not matched to a gene. Per the germline V gene, CDR1 is DFQATT and CDR2 is SNEGSKA (reference sequence). CDR3 length: 15 amino acids. CDR3 in DNA: TGCAGTGCTCGACCGGGACTAGCGGGGGTTGATACGCAGTATTTT. Translated, it gives CSARPGLAGVDTQYF.

The table lists this clonotype with many counts. This chain links TRBV5-1 with TRBJ1-2; tentatively, D is TRBD1 (5 bases). Germline lookup yields CDR1 SGHRS and CDR2 YFSETQ. V gave up 4 bases and J gave up 4 bases, with 14 bases separating them. CDR3 size: 14 residues. Written as DNA, the CDR3 is TGCGCCAGCAGCCCCAGGGAGGGAGGCTATGGCTACACCTTC. This translates into CASSPREGGYGYTF. The full variable domain, its missing parts supplied by reference TRBV5-1 and TRBJ1-2, is KAGVTQTPRYLIKTRGQQVTLSCSPISGHRSVSWYQQTPGQGLQFLFEYFSETQRNKGNFPGRFSGRQFSNSRSEMNVSTLELGDSALYLCASSPREGGYGYTFGSGTRLTVV.